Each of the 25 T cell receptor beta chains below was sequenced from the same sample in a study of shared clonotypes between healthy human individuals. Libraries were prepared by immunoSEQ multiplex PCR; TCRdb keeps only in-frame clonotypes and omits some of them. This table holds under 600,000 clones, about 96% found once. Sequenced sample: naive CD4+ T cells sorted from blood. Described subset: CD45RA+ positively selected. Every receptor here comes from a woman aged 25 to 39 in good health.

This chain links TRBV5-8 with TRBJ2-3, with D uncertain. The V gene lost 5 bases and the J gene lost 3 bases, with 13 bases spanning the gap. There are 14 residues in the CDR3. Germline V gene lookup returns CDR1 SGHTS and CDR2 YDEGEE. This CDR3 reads CASRNGLETDTQYF. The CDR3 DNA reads TGTGCCAGCAGGAACGGGTTGGAAACAGATACGCAGTATTTT.

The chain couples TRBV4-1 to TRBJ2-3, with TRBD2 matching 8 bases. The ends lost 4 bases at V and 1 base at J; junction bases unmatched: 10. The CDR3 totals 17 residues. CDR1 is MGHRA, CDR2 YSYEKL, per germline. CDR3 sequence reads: CASSRRRAGVGTDTQYF. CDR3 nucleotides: TGCGCCAGCAGCCGCCGGCGAGCGGGAGTGGGCACAGATACGCAGTATTTT.

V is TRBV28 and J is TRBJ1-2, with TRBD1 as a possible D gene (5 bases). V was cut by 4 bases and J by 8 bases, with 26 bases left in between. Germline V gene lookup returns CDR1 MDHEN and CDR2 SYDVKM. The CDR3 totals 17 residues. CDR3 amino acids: CASSSPRGGERSYGYTF. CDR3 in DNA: TGTGCCAGCAGTTCCCCCCGCGGGGGGGAAAGATCCTACGGCTACACCTTC.

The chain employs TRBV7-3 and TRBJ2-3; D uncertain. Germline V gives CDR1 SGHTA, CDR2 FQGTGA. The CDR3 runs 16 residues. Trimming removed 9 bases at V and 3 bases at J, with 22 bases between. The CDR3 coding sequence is TGTGCCAGTTATATCGGCCCCAATCTTTCGACAGATACGCAGTATTTT. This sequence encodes CASYIGPNLSTDTQYF. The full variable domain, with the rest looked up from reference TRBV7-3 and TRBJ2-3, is GAGVSQTPSNKVTEKGKYVELRCDPISGHTALYWYRQSLGQGPEFLIYFQGTGAADDSGLPNDRFFAVRPEGSVSTLKIQRTERGDSAVYLCASYIGPNLSTDTQYFGPGTRLTVL.

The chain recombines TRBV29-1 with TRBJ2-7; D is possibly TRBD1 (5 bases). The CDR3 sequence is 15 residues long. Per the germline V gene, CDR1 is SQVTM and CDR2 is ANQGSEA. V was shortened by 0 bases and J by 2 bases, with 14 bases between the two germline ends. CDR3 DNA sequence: TGCAGCGTTGAAGACTCAACAGGTTTAACCTACGAGCAGTACTTC. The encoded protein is CSVEDSTGLTYEQYF.

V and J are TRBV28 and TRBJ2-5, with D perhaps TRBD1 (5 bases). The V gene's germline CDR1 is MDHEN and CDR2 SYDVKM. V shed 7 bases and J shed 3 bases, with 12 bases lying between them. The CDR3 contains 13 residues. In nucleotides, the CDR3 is TGTGCCAGCACTCTGGGCAGGGAAGAGACCCAGTACTTC. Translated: CASTLGREETQYF.

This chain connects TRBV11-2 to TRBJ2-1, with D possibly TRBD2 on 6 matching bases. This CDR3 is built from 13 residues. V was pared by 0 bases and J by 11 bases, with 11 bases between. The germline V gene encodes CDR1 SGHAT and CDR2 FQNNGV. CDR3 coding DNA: TGTGCCAGCAGCTTAGATCCTAGCGCCCAGCAGTTCTTC. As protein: CASSLDPSAQQFF.

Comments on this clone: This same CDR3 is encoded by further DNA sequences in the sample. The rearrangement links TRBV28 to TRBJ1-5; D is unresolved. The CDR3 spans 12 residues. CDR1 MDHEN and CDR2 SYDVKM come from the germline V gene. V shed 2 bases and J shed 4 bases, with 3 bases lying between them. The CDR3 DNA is TGTGCCAGCAGTTTAATAAATCAGCCCCAGCATTTT. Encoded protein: CASSLINQPQHF.

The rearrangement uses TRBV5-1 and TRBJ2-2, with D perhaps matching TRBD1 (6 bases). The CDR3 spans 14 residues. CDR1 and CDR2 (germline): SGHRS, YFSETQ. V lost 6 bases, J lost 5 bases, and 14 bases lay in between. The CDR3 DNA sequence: TGCGCCAGCACTCCCTTTAGGGGGACCGGGGAGCTGTTTTTT. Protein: CASTPFRGTGELFF.

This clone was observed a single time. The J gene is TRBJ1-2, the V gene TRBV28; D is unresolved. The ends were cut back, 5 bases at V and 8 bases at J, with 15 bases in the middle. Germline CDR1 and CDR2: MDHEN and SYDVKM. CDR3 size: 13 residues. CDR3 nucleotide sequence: TGTGCCAGCAGTCATGGTTCTTATGAAGGCTACACCTTC. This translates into CASSHGSYEGYTF.

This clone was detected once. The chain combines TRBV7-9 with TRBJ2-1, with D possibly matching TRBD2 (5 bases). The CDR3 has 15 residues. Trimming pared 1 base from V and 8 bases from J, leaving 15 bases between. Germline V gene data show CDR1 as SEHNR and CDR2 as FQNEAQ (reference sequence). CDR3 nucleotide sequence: TGTGCCAGCAGCTTAGGGACTGTGGGGTTTGATGAGCAGTTCTTC. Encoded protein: CASSLGTVGFDEQFF.

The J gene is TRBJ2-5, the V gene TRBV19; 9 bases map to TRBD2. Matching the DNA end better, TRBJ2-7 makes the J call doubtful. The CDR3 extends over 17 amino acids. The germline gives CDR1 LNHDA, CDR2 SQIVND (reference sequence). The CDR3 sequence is CASSSQSSGVTSYEQYF. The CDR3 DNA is TGTGCCAGTAGTTCCCAGTCTAGCGGGGTAACCTCCTACGAGCAGTACTTC.

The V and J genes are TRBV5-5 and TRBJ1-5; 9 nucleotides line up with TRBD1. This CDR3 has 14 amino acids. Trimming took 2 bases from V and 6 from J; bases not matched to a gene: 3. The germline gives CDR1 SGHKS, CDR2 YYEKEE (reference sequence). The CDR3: CASSLQGAGQPQHF. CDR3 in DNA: TGTGCCAGCAGCTTACAGGGGGCTGGTCAGCCCCAGCATTTT.

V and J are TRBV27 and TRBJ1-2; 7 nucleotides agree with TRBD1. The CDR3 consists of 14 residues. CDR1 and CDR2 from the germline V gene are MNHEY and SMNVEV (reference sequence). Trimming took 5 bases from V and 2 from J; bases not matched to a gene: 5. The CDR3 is CASSPPQGNYGYTF. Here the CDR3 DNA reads TGTGCCAGCAGTCCACCACAGGGGAACTATGGCTACACCTTC.

CDR3 region: CASSPLAGVWEQYF. The CDR3 DNA reads as TGTGCCAGCAGTCCACTAGCGGGAGTTTGGGAGCAGTACTTC. J is TRBJ2-7 and V is TRBV6-5; 11 bases line up with TRBD2. Looked up from germline, CDR1 is MNHEY and CDR2 is SVGAGI. V shed 5 bases and J 7 bases; nucleotides not matched to a gene: 7. This CDR3 spans 14 amino acids.

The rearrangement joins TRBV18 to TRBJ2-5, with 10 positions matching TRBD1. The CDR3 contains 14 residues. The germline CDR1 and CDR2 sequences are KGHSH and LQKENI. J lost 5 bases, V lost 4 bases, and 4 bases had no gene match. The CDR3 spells CASSQTGGIETQYF. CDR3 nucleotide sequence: TGTGCCAGCTCACAGACAGGGGGCATCGAGACCCAGTACTTC.

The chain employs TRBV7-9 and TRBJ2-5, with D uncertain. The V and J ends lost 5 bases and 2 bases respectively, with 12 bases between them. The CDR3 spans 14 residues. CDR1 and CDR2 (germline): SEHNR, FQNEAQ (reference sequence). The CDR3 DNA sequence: TGTGCCAGCAGCCGGAATGGTGAGCAAGAGACCCAGTACTTC. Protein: CASSRNGEQETQYF.

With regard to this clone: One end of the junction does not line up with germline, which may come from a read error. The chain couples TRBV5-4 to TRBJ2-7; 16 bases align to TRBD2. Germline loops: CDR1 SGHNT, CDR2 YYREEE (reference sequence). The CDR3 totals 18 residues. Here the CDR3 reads CASSFGTSGRGSSHEQYF. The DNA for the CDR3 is TGTGCCAGCAGCTTCGGGACTAGCGGGAGGGGGTCCTCCCACGAGCAGTACTTC.

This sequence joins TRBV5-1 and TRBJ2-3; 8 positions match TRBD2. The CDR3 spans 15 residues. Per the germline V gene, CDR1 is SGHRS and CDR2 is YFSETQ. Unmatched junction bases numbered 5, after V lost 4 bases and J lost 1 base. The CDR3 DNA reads TGCGCCAGCAGCCTGACTAGCGATGGCACAGATACGCAGTATTTT. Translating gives CASSLTSDGTDTQYF. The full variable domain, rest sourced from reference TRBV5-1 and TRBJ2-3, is KAGVTQTPRYLIKTRGQQVTLSCSPISGHRSVSWYQQTPGQGLQFLFEYFSETQRNKGNFPGRFSGRQFSNSRSEMNVSTLELGDSALYLCASSLTSDGTDTQYFGPGTRLTVL.

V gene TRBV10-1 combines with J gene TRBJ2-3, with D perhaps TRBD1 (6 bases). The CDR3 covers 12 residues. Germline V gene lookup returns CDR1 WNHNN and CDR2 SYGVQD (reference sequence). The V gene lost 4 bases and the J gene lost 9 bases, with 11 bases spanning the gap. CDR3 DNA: TGCGCCAGCAGTGGGTCAGGGGCGACGCAGTATTTT. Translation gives CASSGSGATQYF.

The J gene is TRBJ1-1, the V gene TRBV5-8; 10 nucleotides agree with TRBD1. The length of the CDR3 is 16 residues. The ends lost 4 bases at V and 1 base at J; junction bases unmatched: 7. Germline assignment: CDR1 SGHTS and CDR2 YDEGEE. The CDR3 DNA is TGTGCCAGCAGCCCGGGGACAGGGGCGAAGAACACTGAAGCTTTCTTT. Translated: CASSPGTGAKNTEAFF.

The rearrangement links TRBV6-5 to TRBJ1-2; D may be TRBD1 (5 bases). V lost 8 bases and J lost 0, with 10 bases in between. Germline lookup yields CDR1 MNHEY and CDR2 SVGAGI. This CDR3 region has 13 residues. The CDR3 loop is CASGGLTNYGYTF. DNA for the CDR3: TGTGCCAGCGGGGGATTGACTAACTATGGCTACACCTTC.

The CDR3 sequence: CASRGTGPNTEAFF. For the CDR3, the DNA is TGTGCCAGCAGGGGGACAGGGCCCAACACTGAAGCTTTCTTT. The rearrangement joins TRBV2 to TRBJ1-1; the match to TRBD1 covers 9 bases. The CDR3 covers 14 residues. Trimming took 6 bases from V and 2 from J; bases not matched to a gene: 4. Germline CDR1 is SNHLY and CDR2 is FYNNEI.

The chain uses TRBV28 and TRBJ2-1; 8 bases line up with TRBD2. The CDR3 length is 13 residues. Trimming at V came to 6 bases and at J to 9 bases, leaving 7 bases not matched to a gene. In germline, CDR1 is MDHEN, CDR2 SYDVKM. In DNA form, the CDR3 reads TGTGCCAGCAGAACCTTAGCGGGAACTGAGCAGTTCTTC. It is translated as CASRTLAGTEQFF.

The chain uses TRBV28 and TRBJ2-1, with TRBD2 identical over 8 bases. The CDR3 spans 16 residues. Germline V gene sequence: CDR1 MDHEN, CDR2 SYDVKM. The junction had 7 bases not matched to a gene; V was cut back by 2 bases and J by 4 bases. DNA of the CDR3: TGTGCCAGCAGTTTAACGGGAGGGCCGGGTTACAATGAGCAGTTCTTC. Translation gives CASSLTGGPGYNEQFF.